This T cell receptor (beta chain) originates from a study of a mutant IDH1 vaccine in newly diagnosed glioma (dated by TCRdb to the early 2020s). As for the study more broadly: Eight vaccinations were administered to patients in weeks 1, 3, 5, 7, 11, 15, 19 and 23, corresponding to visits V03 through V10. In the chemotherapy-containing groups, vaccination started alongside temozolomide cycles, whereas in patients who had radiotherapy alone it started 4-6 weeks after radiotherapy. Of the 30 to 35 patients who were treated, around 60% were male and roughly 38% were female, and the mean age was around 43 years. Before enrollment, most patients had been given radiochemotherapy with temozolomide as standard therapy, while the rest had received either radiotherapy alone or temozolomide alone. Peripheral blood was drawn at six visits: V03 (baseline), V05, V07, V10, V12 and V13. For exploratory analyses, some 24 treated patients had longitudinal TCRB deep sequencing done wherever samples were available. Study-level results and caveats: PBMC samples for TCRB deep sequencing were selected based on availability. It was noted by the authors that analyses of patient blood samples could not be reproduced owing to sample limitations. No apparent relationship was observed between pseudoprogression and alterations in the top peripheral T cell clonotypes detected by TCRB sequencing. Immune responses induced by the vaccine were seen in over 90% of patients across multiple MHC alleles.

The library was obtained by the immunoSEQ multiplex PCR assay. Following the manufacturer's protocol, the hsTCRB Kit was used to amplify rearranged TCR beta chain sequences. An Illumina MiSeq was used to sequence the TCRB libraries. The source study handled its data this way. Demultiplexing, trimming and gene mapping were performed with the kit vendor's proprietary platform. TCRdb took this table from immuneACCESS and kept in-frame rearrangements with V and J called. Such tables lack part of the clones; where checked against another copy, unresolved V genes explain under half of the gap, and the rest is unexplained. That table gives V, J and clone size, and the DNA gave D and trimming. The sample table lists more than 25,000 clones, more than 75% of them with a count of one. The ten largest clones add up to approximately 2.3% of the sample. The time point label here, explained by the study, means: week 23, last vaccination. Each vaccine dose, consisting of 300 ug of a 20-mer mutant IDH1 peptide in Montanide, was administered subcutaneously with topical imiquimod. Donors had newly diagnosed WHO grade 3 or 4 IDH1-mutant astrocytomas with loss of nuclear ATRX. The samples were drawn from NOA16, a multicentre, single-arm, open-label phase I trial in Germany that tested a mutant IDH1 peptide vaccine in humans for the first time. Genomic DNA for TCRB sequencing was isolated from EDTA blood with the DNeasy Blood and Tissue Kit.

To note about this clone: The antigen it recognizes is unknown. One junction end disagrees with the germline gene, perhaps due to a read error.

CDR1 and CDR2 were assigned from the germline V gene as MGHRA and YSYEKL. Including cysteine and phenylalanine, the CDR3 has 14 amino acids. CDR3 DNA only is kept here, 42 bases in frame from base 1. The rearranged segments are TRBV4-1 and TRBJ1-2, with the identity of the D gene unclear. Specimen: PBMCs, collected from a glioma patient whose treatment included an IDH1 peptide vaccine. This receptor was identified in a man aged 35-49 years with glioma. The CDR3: CASSQVEYIYGHTF. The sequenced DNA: TGCGCCAGCAGCCAAGTCGAGTATATCTATGGCCACACCTTC.